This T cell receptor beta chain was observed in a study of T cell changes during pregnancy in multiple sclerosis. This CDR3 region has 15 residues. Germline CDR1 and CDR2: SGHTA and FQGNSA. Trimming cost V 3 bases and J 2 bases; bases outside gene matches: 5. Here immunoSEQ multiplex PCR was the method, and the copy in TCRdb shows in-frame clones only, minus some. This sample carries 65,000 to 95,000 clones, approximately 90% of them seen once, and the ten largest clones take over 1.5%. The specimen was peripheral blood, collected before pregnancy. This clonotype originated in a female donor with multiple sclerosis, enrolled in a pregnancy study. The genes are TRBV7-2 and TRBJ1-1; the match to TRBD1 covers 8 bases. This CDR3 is CASSFTGGGNTEAFF. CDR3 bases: TGTGCCAGCAGCTTTACAGGGGGAGGAAACACTGAAGCTTTCTTT.